This record looks at one T cell receptor (beta chain) sequence and its context. Antigen unknown. CDR3 size: 15 residues. V was clipped by 8 bases and J by 0 bases, with 17 bases between them. Germline assignment: CDR1 MNHEY and CDR2 SMNVEV (reference sequence). This record comes from a study of PD-1 blockade in mismatch repair-deficient tumors. The overall study: Patients had around 12 mismatch repair-deficient cancer types, all previously treated and progressing.

The data were produced by immunoSEQ multiplex PCR, yet TCRdb's version contains in-frame clones alone and is incomplete. This table has 80,000 to 100,000 clones, about 84% appearing once. Study observations and caveats: After pembrolizumab, tumor-resident clones rose rapidly, then generally contracted before radiologic responses.

All patients were mismatch repair deficient, assessed by either PCR or immunohistochemistry. The TCR-sequenced patients were a few responders to pembrolizumab. The chain combines TRBV27 with TRBJ2-7; unclear D gene. The input for sequencing was peripheral blood, taken 12 weeks after starting pembrolizumab. The clonotype was recovered from an adult with mismatch repair-deficient cancer. The CDR3 spells CASGDLSDGSYEQYF. In nucleotides, the CDR3 is TGTGCCAGCGGCGATTTATCGGACGGCTCCTACGAGCAGTACTTC.